These 24 T cell receptor beta chains came from one sample sequenced in a study of cytomegalovirus exposure and HLA in healthy donors. Use of 60 Vbeta and 13 Jbeta primers characterized the PCR. Repertoires were generated with immunoSEQ multiplex PCR, while TCRdb's copy carries only in-frame clones and drops some. The sample has about 120,000 clones, roughly three quarters seen once. The sequenced sample consisted of PBMCs. These receptors came from a man aged 30-40 years in good health and CMV-seropositive.

V and J are TRBV28 and TRBJ2-7; TRBD1 might be the D (6 bases). The CDR3 sequence is 12 residues long. From germline, CDR1 is MDHEN and CDR2 SYDVKM. Trimming shortened V by 9 bases and J by 9 bases, and 18 bases separated the two germline ends. CDR3 loop: CASLNPGVGQYF. The CDR3 bases are TGTGCCAGTTTAAACCCAGGGGTCGGGCAGTACTTC.

This sequence joins TRBV27 and TRBJ2-1; D gene uncertain. Trimming took 0 bases from V and 4 from J, leaving 7 bases between them. The CDR3 is 14 residues long. Germline assignment: CDR1 MNHEY and CDR2 SMNVEV (reference sequence). CDR3 nucleotide sequence: TGTGCCAGCAGTTTATCCCGGCGGTACAATGAGCAGTTCTTC. Translation: CASSLSRRYNEQFF.

Points on this clone: An end of the junction does not agree with germline; a read error may underlie this. The V and J genes are TRBV2 and TRBJ2-4; a weak D match, TRBD2 (5 bases). The CDR3 is 14 amino acids. Germline V lookup: CDR1 SNHLY, CDR2 FYNNEI. DNA for the CDR3: TGTGCCAGCATGGAGGTGCTAACCAAAAACAGTCAGTACTTC. This sequence encodes CASMEVLTKNSQYF. The full variable domain, its missing parts supplied by reference TRBV2 and TRBJ2-4, is EPEVTQTPSHQVTQMGQEVILRCVPISNHLYFYWYRQILGQKVEFLVSFYNNEISEKSEIFDDQFSVERPDGSNFTLKIRSTKLEDSAMYFCASMEVLTKNSQYFGAGTRLSVL.

V gene TRBV27 combines with J gene TRBJ2-3; D possibly corresponds to TRBD2 (5 bases). The CDR3 runs to 15 residues. Trimming took 6 bases from V and 1 from J, leaving 14 bases between them. Per the germline V gene, CDR1 is MNHEY and CDR2 is SMNVEV (reference sequence). CDR3 sequence: CASRLDHGGTDTQYF. CDR3 bases: TGTGCCAGCAGGTTGGACCACGGGGGCACAGATACGCAGTATTTT.

The rearrangement links TRBV6-4 to TRBJ2-7, with TRBD2 identical over 12 bases. V dropped 6 bases and J dropped 2; count of bases not matched to a gene: 5. Germline CDR1 and CDR2: MRHNA and SNTAGT. The CDR3 covers 15 residues. The CDR3 sequence is CASSETSGGTYEQYF. CDR3 DNA: TGTGCCAGCAGCGAGACTAGCGGGGGTACCTACGAGCAGTACTTC.

This clone was observed a few times. The chain links TRBV21-1 to TRBJ2-7; TRBD2 reflects the table's D call only, with no check against the DNA. TRBV21-1 is classified as a pseudogene. The CDR3 loop spans 17 amino acids. This CDR3 is CASSKRVSAASSYEQYF. In nucleotides, the CDR3 is TGTGCCAGCAGCAAACGAGTTTCGGCGGCTAGCTCCTACGAGCAGTACTTC.

The chain uses TRBV11-2 and TRBJ1-1; 9 bases match TRBD1. Germline CDR1 and CDR2: SGHAT and FQNNGV. V was pared by 5 bases and J by 3 bases, with 10 bases of the junction left unmatched. The CDR3 is 16 residues long. The CDR3 spells CASSRKTGGRDTEAFF. CDR3 bases: TGTGCCAGCAGCCGGAAAACAGGGGGCAGGGACACTGAAGCTTTCTTT.

This clone was observed a handful of times. The CDR3 loop reads CASIPPPHDRLEKLFF. The CDR3 coding sequence is TGTGCCAGCATCCCTCCCCCACATGACAGGCTCGAAAAACTGTTTTTT. The V gene is TRBV21-1, the J gene TRBJ1-4; the D call in the table, TRBD1, was not verified against the DNA. TRBV21-1 is designated a pseudogene. This CDR3 has 16 amino acids.

The V and J genes are TRBV4-1 and TRBJ2-3, with TRBD2 matching 9 bases. V was pared by 0 bases and J by 2 bases, with 9 bases of the junction left unmatched. From germline, CDR1 is MGHRA and CDR2 YSYEKL. The CDR3 runs 18 residues. The CDR3 bases are TGCGCCAGCAGCCAAGAAAGTACACTAGCGGGCAACACAGATACGCAGTATTTT. It is translated as CASSQESTLAGNTDTQYF.

V is TRBV7-9 and J is TRBJ2-1; the match to TRBD2 covers 7 bases. Per germline, CDR1 SEHNR and CDR2 FQNEAQ (reference sequence). The CDR3 consists of 13 residues. Trimming took 1 base from V and 15 from J; bases not matched to a gene: 9. CDR3 amino acids: CASSLGVSGALFF. In DNA form, the CDR3 reads TGTGCCAGCAGCTTAGGGGTGAGCGGGGCTCTGTTCTTC.

This clone was observed once. The chain has TRBV2 and TRBJ1-5; D is ambiguous. The CDR3 covers 16 residues. The germline V gene encodes CDR1 SNHLY and CDR2 FYNNEI. V was cut by 4 bases and J by 1 base, with 14 bases left in between. DNA for the CDR3: TGTGCCAGCAGTGGCCCGCTCGGGGTGAGCAATCAGCCCCAGCATTTT. Protein: CASSGPLGVSNQPQHF. Variable domain in full (rest from reference TRBV2 and TRBJ1-5): EPEVTQTPSHQVTQMGQEVILRCVPISNHLYFYWYRQILGQKVEFLVSFYNNEISEKSEIFDDQFSVERPDGSNFTLKIRSTKLEDSAMYFCASSGPLGVSNQPQHFGDGTRLSIL.

This clone was found once. The gene calls are TRBV29-1 and TRBJ2-2; D uncertain. Germline lookup yields CDR1 SQVTM and CDR2 ANQGSEA. The CDR3 covers 12 residues. V was cut by 4 bases and J by 5 bases, with 8 bases left in between. Written as DNA, the CDR3 is TGCAGCGTTGTCCAGGATACCGGGGAGCTGTTTTTT. It encodes CSVVQDTGELFF.

V and J are TRBV7-2 and TRBJ2-1; 9 bases map to TRBD2. Germline loops: CDR1 SGHTA, CDR2 FQGNSA. The CDR3 has 17 residues. Losses at the gene ends were 6 bases for V and 3 bases for J; bases not matched to a gene: 12. DNA of the CDR3: TGTGCCAGCAGGGAAGTAGCGGGAGAGTCAGGCTACAATGAGCAGTTCTTC. Translation: CASREVAGESGYNEQFF. Looking up the rest from reference TRBV7-2 and TRBJ2-1 gives the full variable domain: GAGVSQSPSNKVTEKGKDVELRCDPISGHTALYWYRQSLGQGLEFLIYFQGNSAPDKSGLPSDRFSAERTGGSVSTLTIQRTQQEDSAVYLCASREVAGESGYNEQFFGPGTRLTVL.

The chain carries TRBV5-1 and TRBJ1-3; unclear D gene. Germline CDR1 and CDR2: SGHRS and YFSETQ. V lost 0 bases and J 3 bases, leaving 13 bases between the germline ends. The CDR3 has 16 amino acids. DNA of the CDR3: TGCGCCAGCAGCTTGGATCACTACGGAAATGGAAACACCATATATTTT. Its translation is CASSLDHYGNGNTIYF.

V and J are TRBV29-1 and TRBJ2-7; tentative D call: TRBD2 (5 bases). The germline V gene encodes CDR1 SQVTM and CDR2 ANQGSEA. V was clipped by 6 bases and J by 2 bases, with 14 bases between them. This CDR3 region has 13 residues. CDR3 loop: CSVAGNSAYEQYF. The CDR3 DNA reads TGCAGCGTCGCCGGGAACAGCGCCTACGAGCAGTACTTC.

The rearrangement uses TRBV6-1 and TRBJ1-5; 7 bases are shared with TRBD1. CDR3 length: 15 residues. The V gene end was trimmed by 6 bases and the J gene end by 0 bases; junction bases not matched to a gene: 5. CDR1 and CDR2 (germline): MNHNS, SASEGT. The CDR3 protein is CASREGAYSNQPQHF. The CDR3 DNA follows: TGTGCCAGCAGAGAGGGGGCTTATAGCAATCAGCCCCAGCATTTT.

On this clone itself: At one end the junction does not follow the germline gene, possibly because of a read error. The chain is built from TRBV7-9 and TRBJ1-5, with D possibly matching TRBD1 (5 bases). This CDR3 region has 15 residues. The germline CDR1 and CDR2 sequences are SEHNR and FQNEAQ (reference sequence). The CDR3 reads CSSSPIGTGDQPQHF. In nucleotides, the CDR3 is TGTTCCAGCAGCCCCATAGGGACGGGAGATCAGCCCCAGCATTTT.

The rearrangement joins TRBV27 to TRBJ2-7; weak D call: TRBD2 (6 bases). CDR1 and CDR2 (germline): MNHEY, SMNVEV (reference sequence). V lost 2 bases and J lost 3, with 11 bases in between. The CDR3 extends over 14 amino acids. CDR3 bases: TGTGCCAGCAGTTTACAGGAGGGTTACTACGAGCAGTACTTC. Protein sequence: CASSLQEGYYEQYF.

The chain couples TRBV28 to TRBJ2-1; D is possibly TRBD1 (6 bases). The CDR3 sequence is 14 residues long. The V gene's germline CDR1 is MDHEN and CDR2 SYDVKM. Trimming left V 6 bases short and J 5 bases short, with 14 bases between. The CDR3, as DNA: TGTGCCAGCAGCCCCTGGACAGAGAACAATGAGCAGTTCTTC. Translating it yields CASSPWTENNEQFF.

The genes are TRBV18 and TRBJ2-2; TRBD2 agrees at 7 bases. The V segment lost 3 bases and the J segment 2 bases; nucleotides outside the gene matches: 6. The CDR3 covers 16 residues. Germline V gives CDR1 KGHSH, CDR2 LQKENI. The CDR3 region has the DNA TGTGCCAGCTCACCTATGGCGACTAGCAACACCGGGGAGCTGTTTTTT. Amino acids: CASSPMATSNTGELFF.

This clone was seen once. The gene calls are TRBV7-8 and TRBJ2-7; D remains ambiguous. V gave up 1 base and J gave up 6 bases, with 7 bases separating them. The CDR3 is 12 amino acids. CDR1 SGHVS and CDR2 FQNEAQ come from the germline V gene. CDR3 amino acids: CASSLVRFEQYF. The CDR3 nucleotides are TGTGCCAGCAGCTTAGTCCGGTTCGAGCAGTACTTC. Based on the CDR3 plus reference TRBV7-8 and TRBJ2-7, the full variable domain is GAGVSQSPRYKVAKRGQDVALRCDPISGHVSLFWYQQALGQGPEFLTYFQNEAQLDKSGLPSDRFFAERPEGSVSTLKIQRTQQEDSAVYLCASSLVRFEQYFGPGTRLTVT.

The gene calls are TRBV5-1 and TRBJ2-7, with 7 bases matching TRBD1. The CDR3 has 15 amino acids. Germline CDR1 is SGHRS and CDR2 is YFSETQ. V lost 6 bases and J lost 7; bases outside the gene matches: 16. The CDR3 sequence: CASNPTGFLGKEQYF. In DNA form, the CDR3 reads TGCGCCAGCAACCCGACAGGGTTTCTAGGAAAAGAGCAGTACTTC.

V usage is TRBV6-4 and J usage is TRBJ2-1; TRBD2 matches 11 bases. V was pared by 3 bases and J by 8 bases, with 6 bases of the junction left unmatched. This CDR3 region has 15 residues. Looked up from germline, CDR1 is MRHNA and CDR2 is SNTAGT. The CDR3 sequence is CASSEVAGGLDEQFF. CDR3 DNA: TGTGCCAGCAGTGAAGTAGCGGGGGGGCTGGATGAGCAGTTCTTC.

About this clone itself: A junction boundary mismatches the germline segment, possibly from a read error. CDR3 loop: CASSSPGTSGSLQGTQYF. For the CDR3, the DNA is TGTGCCAGCAGCTCCCCCGGTACTAGCGGGAGCTTGCAAGGGACCCAGTACTTC. The V gene is TRBV13, the J gene TRBJ2-5, with 11 positions matching TRBD2. The CDR3 sequence is 18 residues long. Germline CDR1 reads PRHDT; CDR2 reads FYEKMQ (reference sequence).